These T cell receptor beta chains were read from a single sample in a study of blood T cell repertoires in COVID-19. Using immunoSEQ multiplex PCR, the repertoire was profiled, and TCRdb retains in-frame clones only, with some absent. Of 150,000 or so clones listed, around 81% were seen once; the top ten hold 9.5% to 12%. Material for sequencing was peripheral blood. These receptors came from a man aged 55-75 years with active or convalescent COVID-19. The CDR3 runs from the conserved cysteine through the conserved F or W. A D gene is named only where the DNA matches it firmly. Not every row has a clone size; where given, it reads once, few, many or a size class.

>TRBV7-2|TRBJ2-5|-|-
CASSLGGRETQYF
TGTGCCAGCAGCCTAGGGGGGAGGGAGACCCAGTACTTC
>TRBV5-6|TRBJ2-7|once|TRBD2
CASSLWEGRYEQYF
TGTGCCAGCAGCTTGTGGGAGGGTAGGTACGAGCAGTACTTC
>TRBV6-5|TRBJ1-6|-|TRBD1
CASSYGDRAGSPLHF
TGTGCCAGCAGTTACGGGGACAGGGCCGGTTCACCCCTCCACTTT
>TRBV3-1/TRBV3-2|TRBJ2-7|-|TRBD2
CASSHPLGASGSYEQYF
TGTGCCAGCAGCCACCCCTTGGGCGCTAGCGGTTCCTACGAGCAGTACTTC
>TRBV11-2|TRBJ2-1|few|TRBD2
CASRDVRGRANEQFF
TGTGCCAGCAGAGACGTCCGGGGGAGGGCGAATGAGCAGTTCTTC
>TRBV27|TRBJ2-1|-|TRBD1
CASSFQTGGYYNEQFF
TGTGCCAGCAGTTTCCAGACAGGGGGCTACTACAATGAGCAGTTCTTC
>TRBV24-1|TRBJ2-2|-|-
CATSDLSGAANTGELFF
TGTGCCACCAGTGATTTGTCAGGGGCTGCGAACACCGGGGAGCTGTTTTTT
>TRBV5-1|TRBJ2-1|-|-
CASSIGQSRDEQFF
TGCGCCAGCAGCATCGGGCAAAGCAGGGATGAGCAGTTCTTC
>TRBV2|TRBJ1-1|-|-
CASRGGRWSNTEAFF
TGTGCCAGCAGAGGGGGTAGATGGTCGAACACTGAAGCTTTCTTT
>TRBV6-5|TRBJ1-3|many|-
CASSYTGGFSGNTIYF
TGTGCCAGCAGTTACACGGGGGGCTTTTCTGGAAACACCATATATTTT
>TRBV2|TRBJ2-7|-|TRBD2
CASSEGLGVQYF
TGTGCCAGCAGTGAGGGACTAGGAGTGCAGTACTTC
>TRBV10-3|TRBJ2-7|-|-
CAISVGYEQYF
TGTGCCATCTCGGTCGGCTACGAGCAGTACTTC
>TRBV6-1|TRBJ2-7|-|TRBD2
CASSEAGGAYEQYF
TGTGCCAGCAGCGAAGCGGGAGGGGCGTACGAGCAGTACTTC
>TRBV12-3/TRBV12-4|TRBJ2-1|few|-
CASSLFQNTQFF
TGTGCCAGCAGTTTATTCCAGAACACCCAGTTCTTC
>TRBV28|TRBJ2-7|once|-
CASSLMWESKNEQYF
TGTGCCAGCAGTTTAATGTGGGAGTCGAAGAACGAGCAGTACTTC
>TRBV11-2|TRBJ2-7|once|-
CASSLGEDKYLDF
TGTGCCAGCAGCTTAGGAGAGGACAAATACCTTGACTTC
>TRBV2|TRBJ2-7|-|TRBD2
CASSLVLAGSYEQYF
TGTGCCAGCAGTCTGGTACTAGCGGGCTCCTACGAGCAGTACTTC
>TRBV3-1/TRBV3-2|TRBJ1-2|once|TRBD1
CASSESRGHGYTF
TGTGCCAGCAGCGAGTCCAGGGGGCATGGCTACACCTTC
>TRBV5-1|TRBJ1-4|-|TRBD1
CASSPREDREKLFF
TGCGCCAGCAGCCCAAGGGAGGACAGGGAAAAACTGTTTTTT
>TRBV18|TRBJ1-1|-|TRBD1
CASSPGTGSRTEAFF
TGTGCCAGCTCACCCGGGACAGGGAGTAGGACTGAAGCTTTCTTT
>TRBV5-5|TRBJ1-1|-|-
CASSSFGQQREAFF
TGTGCCAGCAGCTCTTTCGGACAGCAACGTGAAGCTTTCTTT
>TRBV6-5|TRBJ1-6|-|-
CASRKDSSYNSPLHF
TGTGCCAGCAGGAAAGACAGCTCCTATAATTCACCCCTCCACTTT
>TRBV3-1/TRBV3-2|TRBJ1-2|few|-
CASSQDNRGQSYGYTF
TGTGCCAGCAGCCAAGATAACCGAGGACAATCGTATGGCTACACCTTC
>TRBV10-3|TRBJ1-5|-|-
CAISGPGWEQPQHF
TGTGCCATCAGTGGACCGGGGTGGGAGCAGCCCCAGCATTTT
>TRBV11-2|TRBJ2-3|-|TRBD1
CASKRGRDRGPDTQYF
TGTGCCAGCAAGAGGGGTAGGGACAGAGGACCGGATACGCAGTATTTT
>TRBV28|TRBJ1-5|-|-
CASSFSPHPGGSNQPQHF
TGTGCCAGCAGTTTTTCCCCCCATCCGGGGGGCAGCAATCAGCCCCAGCATTTT
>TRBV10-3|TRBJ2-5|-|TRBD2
CAISESQREGSETQYF
TGTGCCATCAGTGAGTCTCAGCGGGAGGGCTCGGAGACCCAGTACTTC
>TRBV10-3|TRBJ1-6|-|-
CAISDRGYGSPLHF
TGTGCCATCAGTGACCGAGGGTATGGTTCACCCCTCCACTTT
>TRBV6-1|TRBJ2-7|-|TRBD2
CASSDGIAGTRYEQYF
TGTGCCAGCAGTGATGGGATAGCGGGGACCCGGTACGAGCAGTACTTC
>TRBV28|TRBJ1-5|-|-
CASRTPDIGSNQPQHF
TGTGCCAGCAGAACACCGGACATAGGGAGCAATCAGCCCCAGCATTTT
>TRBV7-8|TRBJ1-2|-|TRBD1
CASSPGGDRLLYGYTF
TGTGCCAGCAGCCCCGGCGGGGACAGGCTTCTCTATGGCTACACCTTC
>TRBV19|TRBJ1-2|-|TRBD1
CASSAQGTGAGYGYTF
TGTGCCAGTAGTGCACAGGGGACCGGGGCAGGCTATGGCTACACCTTC
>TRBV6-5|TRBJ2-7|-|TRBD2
CASSYSGTSEQYF
TGTGCCAGCAGTTACTCCGGGACTAGCGAGCAGTACTTC
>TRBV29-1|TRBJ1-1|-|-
CSVEGSGITEAFF
TGCAGCGTTGAAGGGTCAGGAATCACTGAAGCTTTCTTT
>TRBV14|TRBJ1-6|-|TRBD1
CASSQDYGQGNSPLHF
TGTGCCAGCAGCCAAGATTACGGACAGGGTAATTCACCCCTCCACTTT
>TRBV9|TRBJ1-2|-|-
CASSGSFEASPRFNYGYTF
TGTGCCAGCAGCGGTAGTTTTGAGGCGTCCCCGAGATTTAACTATGGCTACACCTTC
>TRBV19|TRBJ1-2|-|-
CASSIRGPNYGYTF
TGTGCCAGTAGTATCAGGGGCCCTAACTATGGCTACACCTTC
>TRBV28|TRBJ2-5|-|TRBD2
CASSLGGGGKETQYF
TGTGCCAGCAGTTTAGGGGGGGGAGGTAAAGAGACCCAGTACTTC
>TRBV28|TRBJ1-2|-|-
CASRAGTQDYGYTF
TGTGCCAGCAGAGCCGGGACTCAGGACTATGGCTACACCTTC
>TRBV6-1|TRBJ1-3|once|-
CASSEALQGNTIYF
TGTGCCAGCAGTGAAGCGCTACAGGGAAACACCATATATTTT
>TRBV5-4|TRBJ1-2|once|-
CASSFRGKDGYTF
TGTGCCAGCAGCTTTAGAGGTAAAGATGGCTACACCTTC
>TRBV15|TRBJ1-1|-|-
CATSRPGAGGTEAFF
TGTGCCACCAGCAGGCCGGGAGCGGGAGGGACTGAAGCTTTCTTT
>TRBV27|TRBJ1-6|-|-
CASSLSRGFYNSPLHF
TGTGCCAGCAGCCTCTCGAGAGGGTTCTATAATTCACCCCTCCACTTT
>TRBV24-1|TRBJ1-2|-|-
CAVQGKANYGYTF
TGTGCCGTCCAGGGTAAAGCTAACTATGGCTACACCTTC